Presented here are 22 T cell receptor beta chains from one specimen sequenced in a study of blood T cell repertoires in COVID-19. The data were produced by immunoSEQ multiplex PCR, yet TCRdb's version contains in-frame clones alone and is incomplete. The table lists 300,000 to 400,000 clones, roughly 90% of them singletons. What was sequenced was PBMCs or T cells enriched from blood (not recorded which). Receptors originate from a woman in her thirties with acute COVID-19.

The V call is TRBV7-6, the J call TRBJ2-6; the match to TRBD1 covers 7 bases. Germline lookup yields CDR1 SGHVS and CDR2 FNYEAQ. CDR3 length equals 21 residues. The ends lost 2 bases at V and 0 bases at J; junction bases unmatched: 16. CDR3 residues: CASSLPRQGHAAGSGANVLTF. The CDR3 DNA reads as TGTGCCAGCAGCTTACCCCGACAGGGTCACGCTGCTGGCTCTGGGGCCAACGTCCTGACTTTC.

The CDR3 DNA is TGTGCCAGCAGCCGACAGGGTTACGAGCAGTACTTC. Amino acids: CASSRQGYEQYF. The V gene is TRBV6-2 or TRBV6-3, the J gene TRBJ2-7; 7 nucleotides match TRBD1. The CDR3 loop spans 12 amino acids. J gave up 4 bases and V 6 bases, and 3 bases lay outside the gene matches. Looked up from germline, CDR1 is MNHEY and CDR2 is SVGEGT.

V gene TRBV27 combines with J gene TRBJ1-5; tentatively, D is TRBD1 (6 bases). The V and J ends lost 2 bases and 0 bases respectively, with 8 bases between them. The CDR3 totals 15 residues. The V gene's germline CDR1 is MNHEY and CDR2 SMNVEV (reference sequence). As DNA, the CDR3 is TGTGCCAGCAGTTTACGAGGGGGTAGCAATCAGCCCCAGCATTTT. As protein: CASSLRGGSNQPQHF.

The rearrangement uses TRBV24-1 and TRBJ1-1; 9 nucleotides align to TRBD1. Germline V gene data show CDR1 as KGHDR and CDR2 as SFDVKD. Losses at the gene ends were 5 bases for V and 2 bases for J; bases not matched to a gene: 2. The CDR3 runs 14 residues. DNA for the CDR3: TGTGCCACCAGTGGACAGGGGGGAAACACTGAAGCTTTCTTT. It yields the protein CATSGQGGNTEAFF.

The chain couples TRBV3-1 (or the pseudogene TRBV3-2) to TRBJ2-2; the match to TRBD2 covers 8 bases. Germline values: CDR1 LGHDT, CDR2 YNNKEL (reference sequence). V lost 4 bases, J lost 6 bases, and 7 bases stayed unmatched. The CDR3 totals 15 residues. The CDR3, as DNA: TGTGCCAGCAGCCCGAAGCGGGGGTGGGCCGGGGAGCTGTTTTTT. This translates into CASSPKRGWAGELFF.

This clone turned up a few times. CDR3 residues: CSVRGTGRLNYGYTF. Here the CDR3 DNA reads TGCAGCGTCCGCGGGACAGGGAGGTTAAACTATGGCTACACCTTC. The chain carries TRBV29-1 and TRBJ1-2; TRBD1 aligns across 9 bases. From germline, CDR1 is SQVTM and CDR2 ANQGSEA. The CDR3 contains 15 residues. J lost 2 bases, V lost 6 bases, and 10 bases had no gene match.

V is TRBV3-1 (or the pseudogene TRBV3-2) and J is TRBJ1-4; a weak D match, TRBD1 (6 bases). The germline gives CDR1 LGHDT, CDR2 YNNKEL (reference sequence). Trimming took 1 base from V and 4 from J, leaving 10 bases between them. CDR3 size: 15 residues. CDR3 amino acids: CASSQVGAGNEKLFF. CDR3 DNA: TGTGCCAGCAGCCAAGTGGGGGCCGGTAATGAAAAACTGTTTTTT.

J is TRBJ1-6 and V is TRBV28; possibly TRBD1 for D (6 bases). CDR3 length: 17 residues. V lost 4 bases and J lost 2, with 15 bases in between. Germline CDR1 is MDHEN and CDR2 is SYDVKM. The CDR3, as DNA: TGTGCCAGCAGTTCCCCCCCAGGGGACCCCTATAATTCACCCCTCCACTTT. Encoded protein: CASSSPPGDPYNSPLHF.

The chain combines TRBV5-1 with TRBJ1-6, with D maybe TRBD1 (6 bases). The V end lost 4 bases, the J end lost 10 bases, and 15 bases lay between the germline ends. The CDR3 has 14 residues. Germline CDR1 SGHRS, CDR2 YFSETQ. CDR3 sequence (DNA): TGCGCCAGCAGCCCACAGGGCGGTGGGTCACCCCTCCACTTT. It yields the protein CASSPQGGGSPLHF.

This clone was seen only once. J is TRBJ1-1 and V is TRBV29-1; TRBD1 might be the D (6 bases). Trimming removed 7 bases at V and 0 bases at J, with 15 bases between. The CDR3 has 14 residues. Germline lookup yields CDR1 SQVTM and CDR2 ANQGSEA. CDR3 bases: TGCAGCGCAGCCGGGGGGGGCCTGAACACTGAAGCTTTCTTT. Amino acids: CSAAGGGLNTEAFF.

The chain recombines TRBV30 with TRBJ1-2; 9 positions match TRBD1. There are 13 residues in the CDR3. The trim removed 5 bases at V and 8 bases at J, leaving 9 bases unmatched. CDR1 is GTSNPN and CDR2 is SVGIG in the germline V gene (reference sequence). CDR3 sequence reads: CAWSGQGFWGYTF. The CDR3 bases are TGTGCCTGGTCGGGACAGGGATTCTGGGGCTACACCTTC.

The rearrangement joins TRBV4-2 to TRBJ2-1; 11 nucleotides agree with TRBD2. J was trimmed by 9 bases and V by 0 bases; bases with no gene match: 10. This CDR3 has 17 amino acids. CDR1 is LGHNA and CDR2 is YNFKEQ in the germline V gene. Written as DNA, the CDR3 is TGTGCCAGCAGCCAAGATCTCGTGACTAGCGGGGCCGCTGAGCAGTTCTTC. Translating gives CASSQDLVTSGAAEQFF.

The J gene is TRBJ2-1, the V gene TRBV3-1 (or the pseudogene TRBV3-2), with D tentatively TRBD2 (5 bases). Germline V gene lookup returns CDR1 LGHDT and CDR2 YNNKEL (reference sequence). Trimming cost V 1 base and J 3 bases, with 10 bases left between them. The CDR3 is 15 residues long. The CDR3 coding sequence is TGTGCCAGCAGCCAAGGGGAGACTTACTACAATGAGCAGTTCTTC. It is translated as CASSQGETYYNEQFF.

The rearrangement links TRBV27 to TRBJ1-2, with D perhaps TRBD1 (6 bases). CDR1 and CDR2 from the germline V gene are MNHEY and SMNVEV (reference sequence). The CDR3 covers 14 residues. V lost 5 bases and J 7 bases, leaving 17 bases between the germline ends. CDR3 residues: CASSPSRDRIGYTF. Here the CDR3 DNA reads TGTGCCAGCAGTCCGAGCCGCGACAGGATTGGCTACACCTTC.

The J gene is TRBJ2-1, the V gene TRBV24-1; D is perhaps TRBD1 (6 bases). Per the germline V gene, CDR1 is KGHDR and CDR2 is SFDVKD. The CDR3 has 15 residues. Trimming shortened V by 7 bases and J by 2 bases, and 14 bases separated the two germline ends. The CDR3 loop reads CATRSGTRTYNEQFF. The CDR3 region has the DNA TGTGCCACCAGATCCGGGACACGGACCTACAATGAGCAGTTCTTC.

The CDR3 loop is CATSDFLAGGGTDTQYF. The CDR3 nucleotides read TGTGCCACCAGTGATTTCCTAGCGGGGGGGGGCACAGATACGCAGTATTTT. The chain combines TRBV24-1 with TRBJ2-3; TRBD2 agrees at 12 bases. Per germline, CDR1 KGHDR and CDR2 SFDVKD. V gave up 1 base and J gave up 1 base; unmatched junction bases: 2. The CDR3 contains 17 residues.

The chain carries TRBV30 and TRBJ1-1, with D possibly TRBD1 on 6 matching bases. Per the germline V gene, CDR1 is GTSNPN and CDR2 is SVGIG (reference sequence). The CDR3 consists of 13 residues. V shed 2 bases and J shed 3 bases, with 10 bases lying between them. CDR3 amino acids: CAWSLAGDTEAFF. In nucleotides, the CDR3 is TGTGCCTGGAGTTTGGCAGGGGACACTGAAGCTTTCTTT.

This clone was found once. The chain recombines TRBV7-2 with TRBJ2-3; 12 nucleotides agree with TRBD1. Trimming removed 6 bases from V and 0 bases from J; junction bases left unmatched: 10. The CDR3 consists of 18 residues. Germline V CDR1 and CDR2: SGHTA, FQGNSA. The CDR3 region is CASSPGQGALTSTDTQYF. DNA of the CDR3: TGTGCCAGCAGTCCGGGACAGGGGGCCCTCACTAGCACAGATACGCAGTATTTT.

The CDR3 sequence is CASADGGGGGSSYNEQFF. CDR3 in DNA: TGTGCCAGCGCCGACGGGGGTGGCGGGGGCTCCTCCTACAATGAGCAGTTCTTC. The rearrangement uses TRBV13 and TRBJ2-1, with D tentatively TRBD2 (7 bases). This CDR3 is 18 amino acids long. V was trimmed by 8 bases and J by 0 bases, leaving 23 bases between them. Germline V CDR1 and CDR2: PRHDT, FYEKMQ (reference sequence).

The V and J genes are TRBV3-1 (or the pseudogene TRBV3-2) and TRBJ2-3; D is unclear. V was cut by 1 base and J by 6 bases, with 11 bases left in between. The CDR3 has 14 residues. The germline V gene has CDR1 LGHDT and CDR2 YNNKEL (reference sequence). The CDR3 sequence is CASSQGRSADTQYF. The CDR3 DNA sequence: TGTGCCAGCAGCCAAGGCAGATCAGCGGATACGCAGTATTTT.

The chain combines TRBV19 with TRBJ1-5, with D maybe TRBD1 (6 bases). The CDR3 sequence is 16 residues long. The germline V gene encodes CDR1 LNHDA and CDR2 SQIVND (reference sequence). V was cut by 4 bases and J by 4 bases, with 17 bases left in between. The CDR3 sequence: CASSTLQGALNQPQHF. The CDR3, as DNA: TGTGCCAGTAGTACCTTACAGGGCGCACTTAATCAGCCCCAGCATTTT.

The chain combines TRBV15 with TRBJ2-7, with D perhaps TRBD1 (6 bases). The germline V gene has CDR1 LNHNV and CDR2 YYDKDF (reference sequence). Trimming shortened V by 4 bases and J by 6 bases, and 13 bases separated the two germline ends. The CDR3 extends over 13 amino acids. DNA of the CDR3: TGTGCCACCAGCAAAACACAGGGTGCCGAGCAGTACTTC. Its protein is CATSKTQGAEQYF.